Given below is one T cell receptor (beta chain) in context. The data were obtained in a study of cytomegalovirus exposure and HLA in healthy donors. PCR amplification relied on 60 Vbeta primers (plus 13 Jbeta primers). Data came from immunoSEQ multiplex PCR; TCRdb stores just in-frame clones and leaves some out. This table holds 130,000 or so clones, roughly 70% found once. V was clipped by 6 bases and J by 4 bases, with 15 bases between them. Germline assignment: CDR1 MNHNY and CDR2 SVGAGI (reference sequence). CDR3 size: 14 residues. This receptor was identified in a man aged 35-49 years in good health and CMV-seropositive. Input material: PBMCs. The V gene is TRBV6-6, the J gene TRBJ2-5, with D possibly being TRBD1 (5 bases). For the CDR3, the DNA is TGTGCCAGCAGCCGGAAGGGGCAGGGAGAGACCCAGTACTTC. Residues: CASSRKGQGETQYF.